Here is one T cell receptor (beta chain) with its context. This clone was recorded once. The antigen this receptor binds is unknown. There are no base qualities to consult, and no much larger clone falls within one base. Library generation was performed with the immunoSEQ multiplex PCR assay. The table was pulled from immuneACCESS by TCRdb, which kept in-frame rearrangements only. Such tables lose some clones; where checked, under half of the loss comes from unresolved V genes, and the rest has no known cause. Counted in this sample were 100,000 or so clones; around 93% of them appeared once. Less than 2.5% of the sample lies in the top ten. The sample comes from a study of T cell changes during pregnancy in multiple sclerosis (dated by TCRdb to between 2018 and 2021). Regarding the study in general: The study examined how the T cell repertoire changed over the course of pregnancy in women with multiple sclerosis.

The germline V gene (reference sequence) supplies CDR1 PRHDT and CDR2 FYEKMQ. Germline trimming: 5 bases from V, 3 bases from J; junction bases outside gene matches: 6. Including the terminal cysteine and phenylalanine, the CDR3 comprises 14 residues. The read is trimmed to its CDR3 DNA, 42 bases read in frame from base 1. Sequenced here: peripheral blood, sampled in the third trimester of pregnancy. Here the chain combines TRBV13 and TRBJ1-2; 7 of the junction bases match TRBD1. The origin of this receptor is a female donor with multiple sclerosis, enrolled in a pregnancy study. CDR3 sequence: CASSPDRTYYGYTF. The DNA sequence is given as TGTGCCAGCAGCCCGGACAGGACCTACTATGGCTACACCTTC.